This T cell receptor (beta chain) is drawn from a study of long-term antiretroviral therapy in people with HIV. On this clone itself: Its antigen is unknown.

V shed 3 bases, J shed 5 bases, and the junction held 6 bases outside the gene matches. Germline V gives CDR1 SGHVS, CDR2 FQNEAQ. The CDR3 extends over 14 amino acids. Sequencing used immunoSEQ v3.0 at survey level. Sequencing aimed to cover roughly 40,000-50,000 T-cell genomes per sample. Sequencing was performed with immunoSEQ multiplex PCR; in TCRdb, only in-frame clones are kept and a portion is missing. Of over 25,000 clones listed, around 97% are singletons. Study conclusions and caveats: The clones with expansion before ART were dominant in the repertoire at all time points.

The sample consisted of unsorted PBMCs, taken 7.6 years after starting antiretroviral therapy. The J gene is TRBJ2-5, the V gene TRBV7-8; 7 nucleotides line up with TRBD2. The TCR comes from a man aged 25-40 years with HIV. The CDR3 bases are TGTGCCAGCAGCTTGGGAGGGGTCAGTGAGACCCAGTACTTC. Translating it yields CASSLGGVSETQYF. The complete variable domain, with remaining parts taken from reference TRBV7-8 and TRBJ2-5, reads GAGVSQSPRYKVAKRGQDVALRCDPISGHVSLFWYQQALGQGPEFLTYFQNEAQLDKSGLPSDRFFAERPEGSVSTLKIQRTQQEDSAVYLCASSLGGVSETQYFGPGTRLLVL.